This T cell receptor beta chain derives from a study of memory CD4+ T cells and cytomegalovirus serostatus. The sort gate was single viable CD3+CD4+CD8-CD45RO+ cells for memory CD4+ T cells. As processed by the authors: Out-of-frame sequences were removed, leaving around 2.2 million distinct TCRbeta sequences. Method: immunoSEQ multiplex PCR; TCRdb's copy keeps in-frame clones and lacks some. V and J calls and clone size are copied from that table; D and trimming were computed from the DNA. The table records about 82,000 clones, 65% to 85% of them present only once. The V gene's germline CDR1 is SGHTA and CDR2 FQGTGA. V lost 1 base and J lost 6, with 12 bases in between. CDR3 length equals 15 residues.

This sequence joins TRBV7-3 and TRBJ2-2, with D maybe TRBD1 (5 bases). Sequencing was carried out using memory CD4+ T cells from blood. This TCR derives from an adult in good health and CMV-seronegative. The CDR3 sequence: CASSLSTGAAGELFF. DNA of the CDR3: TGTGCCAGCAGCTTAAGTACAGGAGCCGCCGGGGAGCTGTTTTTT.